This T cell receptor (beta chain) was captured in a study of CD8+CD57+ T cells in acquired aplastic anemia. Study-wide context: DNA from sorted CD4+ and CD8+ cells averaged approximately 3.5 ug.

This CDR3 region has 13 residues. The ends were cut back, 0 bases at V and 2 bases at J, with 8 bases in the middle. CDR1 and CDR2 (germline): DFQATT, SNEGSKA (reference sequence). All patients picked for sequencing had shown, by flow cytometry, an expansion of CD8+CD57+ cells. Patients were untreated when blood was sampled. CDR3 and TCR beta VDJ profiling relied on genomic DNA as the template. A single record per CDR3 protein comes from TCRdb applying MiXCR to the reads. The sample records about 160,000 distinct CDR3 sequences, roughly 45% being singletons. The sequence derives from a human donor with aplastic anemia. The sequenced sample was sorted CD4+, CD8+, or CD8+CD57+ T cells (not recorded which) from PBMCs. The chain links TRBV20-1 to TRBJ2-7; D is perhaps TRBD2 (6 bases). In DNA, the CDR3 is TGCAGTGCTAGAGATGGGAGGACCTACGAGCAGTACTTC. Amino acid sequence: CSARDGRTYEQYF.